This is a list of T cell receptor beta chains from one sample in a study of spatial heterogeneity in lung cancer. Using its own MiXCR run on the 5' RACE reads, TCRdb lists one record per CDR3 protein. The sample holds 17,000 or so distinct CDR3 sequences, under 10% seen once. This specimen consisted of PBMCs, obtained at follow-up. The receptors were gathered from a male donor with early-stage non-small cell lung cancer. CDR3s include the opening cysteine and the closing phenylalanine or tryptophan. A D gene is named only where the DNA matches it firmly. Size is omitted from some rows. Given values are once, few, many or a class for expanded clones.

len,d_gene,abundance,j_gene,v_gene,CDR3aa,CDR3nt
15,TRBD2,NA,TRBJ2-7,TRBV6-1,CASRGVAGGPNEQYF,TGTGCCAGCAGAGGAGTAGCGGGAGGGCCAAACGAGCAGTACTTC
15,NA,NA,TRBJ1-6,TRBV30,CAWSPPGQYNSPLHF,TGTGCCTGGAGTCCACCGGGGCAATATAATTCACCCCTCCACTTT
14,TRBD1,few,TRBJ2-7,TRBV20-1,CSARMGQGAYEQYF,TGCAGTGCTAGGATGGGACAGGGGGCCTACGAGCAGTACTTC
16,TRBD1,many,TRBJ1-4,TRBV4-1,CASSQGGDRGREKLFF,TGCGCCAGCAGCCAGGGAGGGGACAGGGGGCGAGAAAAACTGTTTTTT
11,NA,NA,TRBJ2-3,TRBV9,CASSVGDTQYF,TGTGCCAGCAGCGTAGGAGATACGCAGTATTTT
20,NA,few,TRBJ2-1,TRBV20-1,CSAPRAPGEGSHGRGNEQFF,TGCAGTGCGCCACGGGCTCCAGGGGAGGGAAGTCATGGGAGGGGCAATGAGCAGTTCTTC
11,TRBD1,many,TRBJ2-3,TRBV12-3/TRBV12-4,CASSLEGAQYF,TGTGCCAGCAGTTTAGAGGGGGCCCAGTATTTT
15,NA,few,TRBJ2-3,TRBV2,CASSERPTSTDTQYF,TGTGCCAGCAGTGAACGGCCGACCTCCACAGATACGCAGTATTTT
16,TRBD1,few,TRBJ1-5,TRBV27,CASSPDRGRRNQPQHF,TGTGCCAGCAGTCCGGACAGGGGGCGCCGGAATCAGCCCCAGCATTTT
15,TRBD2,NA,TRBJ2-5,TRBV19,CASSPPGLARETQYF,TGTGCCAGTAGTCCCCCGGGACTAGCGCGAGAGACCCAGTACTTC
14,NA,many,TRBJ2-5,TRBV3-1,CASSQGTTSETQYF,TGTGCCAGCAGCCAGGGGACCACGTCAGAGACCCAGTACTTC
16,TRBD2,NA,TRBJ2-3,TRBV27,CASSLYSGGQGDTQYF,TGTGCCAGCAGTTTATATAGCGGGGGGCAGGGAGATACGCAGTATTTT
16,NA,many,TRBJ2-7,TRBV7-6,CASSLTTLSGNYEQYF,TGTGCCAGCAGCCTGACTACACTTTCTGGGAACTACGAGCAGTACTTC
15,TRBD1,many,TRBJ2-7,TRBV11-2,CASSSPGQLKYEQYF,TGTGCCAGCAGCTCCCCGGGACAGTTGAAGTACGAGCAGTACTTC
15,NA,many,TRBJ2-2,TRBV5-1,CASSLMARWDGELFF,TGCGCCAGCAGCTTAATGGCCCGGTGGGACGGGGAGCTGTTTTTT